Listed below are T cell receptor beta chains from one sample, sequenced in a study of shared clonotypes between healthy human individuals. Sequencing was performed with immunoSEQ multiplex PCR; in TCRdb, only in-frame clones are kept and a portion is missing. Among fewer than 2.5 million clones listed, 93% were seen once. The specimen sequenced was naive CD4+ T cells from PBMCs. The receptors originated from a man younger than 35 in good health. Some clones in this sample may be carry-over from other donors' samples. CDR3s include the opening cysteine and the closing phenylalanine or tryptophan. A D gene is named only where the DNA matches it firmly. The size entry is marked missing in some rows and otherwise reads once, few, many or a size class.

cdr3_aa cdr3_nt d_call clone_size j_call v_call
CASSLVGTGGYEQYF TGTGCCAGCAGCTTAGTCGGGACAGGGGGCTACGAGCAGTACTTC TRBD1 NA TRBJ2-7 TRBV7-2
CASSYPGPLGEQFF TGTGCCAGCAGTTACCCTGGTCCCTTAGGGGAGCAGTTCTTC NA once TRBJ2-1 TRBV6-5
CASSPWTGGYEQYF TGTGCCAGCAGTCCATGGACAGGGGGGTACGAGCAGTACTTC TRBD1 NA TRBJ2-7 TRBV28
CASSFGERGTDTQYF TGCGCCAGCAGCTTTGGGGAGCGGGGCACAGATACGCAGTATTTT NA NA TRBJ2-3 TRBV5-1
CGSAGPTDTQYF TGTGGATCCGCGGGGCCGACAGATACGCAGTATTTT NA NA TRBJ2-3 TRBV2
CASTWGVAVQETQYF TGTGCCAGCACTTGGGGGGTGGCGGTCCAAGAGACCCAGTACTTC NA NA TRBJ2-5 TRBV9
CASSPSQGEANEQFF TGTGCCAGCTCACCCTCCCAGGGCGAGGCCAATGAGCAGTTCTTC NA NA TRBJ2-1 TRBV18
CAWSVLGEAGYEQYF TGTGCCTGGAGTGTATTGGGGGAGGCCGGGTACGAGCAGTACTTC NA NA TRBJ2-7 TRBV30
CASSAGVSSTDTQYF TGTGCCAGCAGCGCAGGGGTATCTAGCACAGATACGCAGTATTTT NA NA TRBJ2-3 TRBV5-4
CASSPWGAKGDTQYF TGTGCCAGCAGTCCGTGGGGGGCCAAGGGAGATACGCAGTATTTT NA NA TRBJ2-3 TRBV28